These 6 T cell receptor beta chains were all obtained from the same sample, sequenced in a study of T-cell memory formation after mild COVID-19. TCRdb analysed the 5' RACE reads with MiXCR anew, one entry per CDR3 protein. The table has under 550,000 distinct CDR3 sequences, over 15% seen once. Sequencing input: PBMCs or a T cell subset sorted from them (not recorded which). All receptors derive from an adult woman who had mild COVID-19 (a few samples of this study predate the infection). Cell type and time point are not known.

A few counts support this clonotype. V gene TRBV12-5 combines with J gene TRBJ2-3; TRBD1 matches 9 bases. The CDR3 is 14 residues long. Per germline, CDR1 LGHNT and CDR2 FRNRAP. The ends lost 2 bases at V and 4 bases at J; junction bases unmatched: 1. CDR3 sequence (DNA): TGTGCTAGTGGTTTGACAGGGGGCCCAGATACGCAGTATTTT. This gives the protein CASGLTGGPDTQYF.

V is TRBV4-1 and J is TRBJ1-2; the D is unclear. V lost 1 base, J lost 5 bases, and 11 bases lay in between. The CDR3 extends over 14 amino acids. Germline CDR1 reads MGHRA; CDR2 reads YSYEKL. The CDR3 bases are TGCGCCAGCAGCCAAGCAGAGGCTTTATATGGCTACACCTTC. It codes for CASSQAEALYGYTF.

The chain combines TRBV2 with TRBJ2-5; 8 bases align to TRBD2. The trim removed 3 bases at V and 1 base at J, leaving 4 bases unmatched. This CDR3 has 15 residues. CDR1 SNHLY and CDR2 FYNNEI come from the germline V gene. CDR3 sequence: CASSDQRGLQETQYF. The CDR3 DNA is TGTGCCAGCAGTGACCAGCGGGGGCTCCAAGAGACCCAGTACTTC.

This clonotype was seen more than once but under ten times. The CDR3 DNA sequence: TGTGCCAGCAACCAAGGAGGTAGAGGGGAGGGCACTGAAGCTTTCTTT. Its protein product is CASNQGGRGEGTEAFF. The V gene is TRBV5-6, the J gene TRBJ1-1, with D possibly matching TRBD1 (5 bases). CDR1 is SGHDT and CDR2 is YYEEEE in the germline V gene. V lost 6 bases and J 4 bases, leaving 22 bases between the germline ends. The CDR3 consists of 16 residues.

This clonotype was counted only a few times. The chain carries TRBV12-3 or TRBV12-4 and TRBJ1-2; no firm D call. Trimming stripped 3 bases from V and 3 bases from J, with 8 bases between. The CDR3 sequence is 13 residues long. The CDR3 loop reads CASSFNRDYGYTF. The CDR3, as DNA: TGTGCCAGCAGTTTTAATAGGGACTATGGCTACACCTTC.

In this sample, this clonotype turned up once. The V gene is TRBV5-1, the J gene TRBJ2-7, with D unresolved. Germline V gene sequence: CDR1 SGHRS, CDR2 YFSETQ. V was shortened by 3 bases and J by 7 bases, with 20 bases between the two germline ends. The length of the CDR3 is 15 residues. CDR3 amino acids: CASSSPETPSDEQYF. CDR3 sequence (DNA): TGCGCCAGCAGCTCCCCCGAAACCCCCTCGGATGAGCAGTACTTC.